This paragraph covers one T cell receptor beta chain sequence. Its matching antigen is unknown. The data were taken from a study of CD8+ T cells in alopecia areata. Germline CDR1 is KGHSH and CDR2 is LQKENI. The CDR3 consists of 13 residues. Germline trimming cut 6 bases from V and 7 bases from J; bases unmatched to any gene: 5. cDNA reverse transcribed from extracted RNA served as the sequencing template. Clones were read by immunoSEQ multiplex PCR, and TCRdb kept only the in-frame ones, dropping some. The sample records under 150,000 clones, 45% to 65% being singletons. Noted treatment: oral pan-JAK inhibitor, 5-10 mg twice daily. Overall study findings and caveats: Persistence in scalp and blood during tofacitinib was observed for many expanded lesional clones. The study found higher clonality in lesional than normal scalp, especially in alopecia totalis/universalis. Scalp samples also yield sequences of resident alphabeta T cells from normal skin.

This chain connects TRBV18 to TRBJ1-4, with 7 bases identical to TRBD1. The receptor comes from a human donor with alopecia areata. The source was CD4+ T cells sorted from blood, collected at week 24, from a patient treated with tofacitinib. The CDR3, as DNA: TGTGCCAGCTCCGGGACAGTGAGTGAAAAACTGTTTTTT. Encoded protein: CASSGTVSEKLFF.